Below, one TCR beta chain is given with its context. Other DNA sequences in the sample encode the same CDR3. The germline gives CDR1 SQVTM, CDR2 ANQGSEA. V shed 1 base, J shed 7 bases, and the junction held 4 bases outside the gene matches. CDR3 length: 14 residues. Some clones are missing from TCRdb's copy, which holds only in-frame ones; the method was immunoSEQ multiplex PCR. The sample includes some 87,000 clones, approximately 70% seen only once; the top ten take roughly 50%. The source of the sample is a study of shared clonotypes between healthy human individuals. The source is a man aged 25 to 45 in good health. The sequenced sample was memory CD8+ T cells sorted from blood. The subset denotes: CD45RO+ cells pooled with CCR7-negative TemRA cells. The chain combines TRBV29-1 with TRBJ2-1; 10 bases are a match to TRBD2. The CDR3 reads CSVEGLAGENEQFF. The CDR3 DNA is TGCAGCGTTGAAGGGCTAGCGGGAGAGAATGAGCAGTTCTTC.